Below are 29 T cell receptor beta chains sequenced from a single sample in a study of shared clonotypes between healthy human individuals. Sequencing used immunoSEQ multiplex PCR; TCRdb keeps in-frame clones, though not all of them. The table shows roughly 2.6 million clones, with 90% to 95% occurring only once. Sequencing was done on a sample of naive CD4+ T cells sorted from blood. Subset here: CD45RA+ positively selected. The origin of the receptors is a man younger than 35 in good health.

The V call is TRBV21-1, the J call TRBJ2-7. TRBV21-1 constitutes a pseudogene. The CDR3 loop spans 14 amino acids. The CDR3 DNA reads TGTGCCAGCAGCCCTTTCAGGGTGGGACACGAGCAGTACTTC. Translating gives CASSPFRVGHEQYF.

V gene TRBV28 combines with J gene TRBJ2-1; D unclear. This CDR3 has 13 amino acids. Germline V CDR1 and CDR2: MDHEN, SYDVKM. Trimming took off 3 bases at V and 9 bases at J, with 12 bases between the two ends. The CDR3 DNA reads as TGTGCCAGCAGTTTCCTGGACGGAATTGAGCAGTTCTTC. It is translated as CASSFLDGIEQFF.

This clone showed up just a few times. The same CDR3 can be traced to other DNA sequences in this sample. The chain employs TRBV18 and TRBJ2-7; perhaps TRBD2 as D (6 bases). The germline V and J ends were trimmed by 5 bases and 7 bases, with 9 bases remaining between them. The CDR3 has 11 amino acids. From germline, CDR1 is KGHSH and CDR2 LQKENI. The CDR3: CASSSGDEQYF. Here the CDR3 DNA reads TGTGCCAGCTCATCGGGGGATGAGCAGTACTTC.

This sequence joins TRBV4-3 and TRBJ1-6; D gene uncertain. With 1 base removed from V and 10 bases from J, the gap between germline ends came to 17 bases. The CDR3 consists of 16 residues. The germline V gene has CDR1 LGHNA and CDR2 YSLEER. The CDR3 DNA reads as TGCGCCAGCAGCCAAGGACCGTCGGGAGTCTCGTCACCCCTCCACTTT. Translating gives CASSQGPSGVSSPLHF.

The V and J genes are TRBV2 and TRBJ2-1; tentative D call: TRBD1 (6 bases). This CDR3 contains 15 residues. Trimming removed 1 base at V and 1 base at J, with 8 bases between. Per the germline V gene, CDR1 is SNHLY and CDR2 is FYNNEI. CDR3 nucleotide sequence: TGTGCCAGCAGTGAAGACAGGGTATCCTACAATGAGCAGTTCTTC. Its protein product is CASSEDRVSYNEQFF. The complete variable domain, with remaining parts taken from reference TRBV2 and TRBJ2-1, reads EPEVTQTPSHQVTQMGQEVILRCVPISNHLYFYWYRQILGQKVEFLVSFYNNEISEKSEIFDDQFSVERPDGSNFTLKIRSTKLEDSAMYFCASSEDRVSYNEQFFGPGTRLTVL.

The chain is built from TRBV7-2 and TRBJ2-7, with 7 bases fitting TRBD1. J was trimmed by 1 base and V by 1 base; bases with no gene match: 4. This CDR3 region has 15 residues. Germline CDR1 is SGHTA and CDR2 is FQGNSA. The CDR3 coding sequence is TGTGCCAGCAGCTTAGTATGGGACAGATCCTACGAGCAGTACTTC. Its translation: CASSLVWDRSYEQYF.

J is TRBJ1-2 and V is TRBV7-2, with 7 bases fitting TRBD1. CDR1 is SGHTA and CDR2 is FQGNSA in the germline V gene. This CDR3 contains 13 residues. J lost 4 bases, V lost 4 bases, and 3 bases had no gene match. The CDR3 loop reads CASSYGQAYGYTF. CDR3 in DNA: TGTGCCAGCAGCTATGGACAGGCCTATGGCTACACCTTC.

The chain recombines TRBV5-1 with TRBJ2-3, with D possibly being TRBD1 (6 bases). Trimming took 3 bases from V and 5 from J, leaving 10 bases between them. The CDR3 covers 13 residues. The germline CDR1 and CDR2 sequences are SGHRS and YFSETQ. Written as DNA, the CDR3 is TGCGCCAGCAGCTCGGAAGGGGGAGATACGCAGTATTTT. Protein sequence: CASSSEGGDTQYF.

The chain carries TRBV2 and TRBJ1-1, with a tentative D call TRBD1 (6 bases). This CDR3 contains 12 residues. Germline loops: CDR1 SNHLY, CDR2 FYNNEI. V lost 7 bases, J lost 6 bases, and 12 bases lay in between. CDR3 in DNA: TGTGCCAGCACGGGACAAAACGCTGAAGCTTTCTTT. It is translated as CASTGQNAEAFF.

V is TRBV5-1 and J is TRBJ1-6, with 8 bases aligning to TRBD1. V gave up 1 base and J gave up 8 bases; unmatched junction bases: 5. The CDR3 consists of 15 residues. Germline V gene sequence: CDR1 SGHRS, CDR2 YFSETQ. The CDR3: CASSLSPGGDSPLHF. The CDR3, as DNA: TGCGCCAGCAGCTTGTCCCCAGGGGGCGATTCACCCCTCCACTTT.

The chain couples TRBV27 to TRBJ2-3; no clear D gene. Trimming stripped 2 bases from V and 7 bases from J, with 19 bases between. Germline CDR1 and CDR2: MNHEY and SMNVEV (reference sequence). The CDR3 is made up of 16 amino acids. The chain's CDR3 is CASSLEGRPRSNTQYF. The CDR3 nucleotides are TGTGCCAGCAGTTTAGAAGGACGGCCTAGGTCAAATACGCAGTATTTT.

The chain is built from TRBV21-1 and TRBJ2-7; the table calls TRBD2, which could not be checked here. TRBV21-1 is a known pseudogene. This CDR3 comprises 14 residues. The CDR3, as DNA: TGTGCCAGCAGCACCGAGCCCCCGAGGCGGGAGCAGTACTTC. Translation: CASSTEPPRREQYF.

CDR3 in amino acids: CASSWGQGQANEKLFF. The CDR3 DNA reads as TGCGCCAGCAGCTGGGGACAGGGGCAGGCTAATGAAAAACTGTTTTTT. This chain connects TRBV5-1 to TRBJ1-4; 10 bases map to TRBD1. The CDR3 covers 16 residues. Germline values: CDR1 SGHRS, CDR2 YFSETQ. V shed 3 bases, J shed 3 bases, and the junction held 5 bases outside the gene matches.

About this clone itself: Other DNA sequences from this sample encode an identical CDR3 as well. This chain joins TRBV18 and TRBJ1-2; D call uncertain. CDR3 length: 12 amino acids. V was shortened by 5 bases and J by 4 bases, with 8 bases between the two germline ends. From germline, CDR1 is KGHSH and CDR2 LQKENI. The CDR3 protein is CASSGPLYGYTF. CDR3 in DNA: TGTGCCAGCTCAGGACCCCTCTATGGCTACACCTTC.

The V gene is TRBV18, the J gene TRBJ2-1; 10 positions match TRBD2. The V segment lost 2 bases and the J segment 7 bases; nucleotides outside the gene matches: 11. This CDR3 has 17 amino acids. CDR1 and CDR2 from the germline V gene are KGHSH and LQKENI. CDR3 bases: TGTGCCAGCTCACCAAACCGTCATCTAGCGGGGGTAAATGAGCAGTTCTTC. Translating gives CASSPNRHLAGVNEQFF.

V usage is TRBV10-1 and J usage is TRBJ2-7; either TRBD1 or TRBD2 may fit D (6 bases each). Deletions cut 4 bases from V and 3 bases from J, with 13 bases between. The length of the CDR3 is 14 residues. Germline V gives CDR1 WNHNN, CDR2 SYGVQD (reference sequence). The CDR3 DNA reads TGCGCCAGCAGTGTCGGAGGGGGAGGCTACGAGCAGTACTTC. It yields the protein CASSVGGGGYEQYF.

This clone was counted a single time. The chain recombines TRBV6-1 with TRBJ2-7, with a possible D match to TRBD2 (5 bases). The CDR3 has 14 amino acids. Trimming left V 6 bases short and J 7 bases short, with 19 bases between. CDR1 is MNHNS, CDR2 SASEGT, per germline. The CDR3 loop is CASSQRGPSLEQYF. The CDR3, as DNA: TGTGCCAGCAGCCAGAGAGGGCCATCCCTGGAGCAGTACTTC.

This clone has more than one count but fewer than ten. This sample also contains other DNA sequences that code for the same CDR3. J is TRBJ1-1 and V is TRBV29-1; D is ambiguous. CDR3 length equals 10 residues. V was cut by 7 bases and J by 0 bases, with 3 bases left in between. Germline V gives CDR1 SQVTM, CDR2 ANQGSEA. CDR3 nucleotides: TGCAGCGGGTTGAACACTGAAGCTTTCTTT. Protein: CSGLNTEAFF.

This chain uses TRBV19 with TRBJ1-6; TRBD1 is a possible D gene (6 bases). V was pared by 4 bases and J by 6 bases, with 13 bases between. The CDR3 has 15 residues. The germline V gene has CDR1 LNHDA and CDR2 SQIVND (reference sequence). CDR3 loop: CASSTQQGANSPLHF. The CDR3 DNA sequence: TGTGCCAGTAGTACGCAACAGGGTGCTAATTCACCCCTCCACTTT. The whole variable domain, filled in from reference TRBV19 and TRBJ1-6, reads DGGITQSPKYLFRKEGQNVTLSCEQNLNHDAMYWYRQDPGQGLRLIYYSQIVNDFQKGDIAEGYSVSREKKESFPLTVTSAQKNPTAFYLCASSTQQGANSPLHFGNGTRLTVT.

This clone was detected only a few times. This rearrangement joins TRBV28 to TRBJ1-6; maybe TRBD1 (6 bases). CDR1 is MDHEN, CDR2 SYDVKM, per germline. The CDR3 extends over 12 amino acids. The V and J ends lost 2 bases and 15 bases respectively, with 11 bases between them. The CDR3 bases are TGTGCCAGCAGTTTACCCCAGGGGCACCTCCACTTT. It yields the protein CASSLPQGHLHF.

The gene calls are TRBV9 and TRBJ1-2; TRBD1 matches at 8 bases. The ends lost 0 bases at V and 6 bases at J; junction bases unmatched: 4. The CDR3 is 14 residues long. Germline loops: CDR1 SGDLS, CDR2 YYNGEE. As DNA, the CDR3 is TGTGCCAGCAGCGTAGGAGGACAGGGCGATGGCTACACCTTC. This codes for CASSVGGQGDGYTF.

With respect to this clone: The identical CDR3 is also encoded by other nucleotide sequences in the sample. The chain carries TRBV5-1 and TRBJ2-3; no clear D gene. Germline V CDR1 and CDR2: SGHRS, YFSETQ. This CDR3 contains 13 residues. V was trimmed by 5 bases and J by 0 bases, leaving 7 bases between them. The CDR3 sequence is CASRSGSTDTQYF. Written as DNA, the CDR3 is TGCGCCAGCAGGTCCGGCAGCACAGATACGCAGTATTTT.

The chain links TRBV5-6 to TRBJ2-1, with D possibly being TRBD1 or TRBD2 (5 bases each). The CDR3 is 12 residues long. Germline V gene lookup returns CDR1 SGHDT and CDR2 YYEEEE. Trimming stripped 2 bases from V and 15 bases from J, with 15 bases between. The CDR3 region has the DNA TGTGCCAGCAGCTTAGAGGGGATCAGCTCGTTCTTC. Amino acid sequence: CASSLEGISSFF. The full variable domain, in which reference TRBV5-6 and TRBJ2-1 provide the parts outside the CDR3, is DAGVTQSPTHLIKTRGQQVTLRCSPKSGHDTVSWYQQALGQGPQFIFQYYEEEERQRGNFPDRFSGHQFPNYSSELNVNALLLGDSALYLCASSLEGISSFFGPGTRLTVL.

V and J are TRBV5-5 and TRBJ1-1; D uncertain. Between the trimmed V and J ends, which lost 4 bases and 1 base, there was a span of 2 bases. Germline V gives CDR1 SGHKS, CDR2 YYEKEE (reference sequence). The CDR3 runs 11 residues. Here the CDR3 DNA reads TGTGCCAGCAGCCAGAACACTGAAGCTTTCTTT. Translating it yields CASSQNTEAFF.

The gene calls are TRBV6-6 and TRBJ2-3; D is tentatively TRBD1 or TRBD2 (6 bases each). The V gene lost 6 bases and the J gene lost 0 bases, with 13 bases spanning the gap. Germline values: CDR1 MNHNY, CDR2 SVGAGI (reference sequence). The CDR3 is 15 residues long. The DNA of the CDR3 is TGTGCCAGCAGGAGCAGGGGAGGCAGCACAGATACGCAGTATTTT. Its translation is CASRSRGGSTDTQYF.

In this sample, this clone turned up once. This chain joins TRBV18 and TRBJ1-2; 7 bases are shared with TRBD1. V shed 4 bases and J 2 bases; nucleotides not matched to a gene: 7. This CDR3 spans 15 amino acids. Germline V gives CDR1 KGHSH, CDR2 LQKENI. CDR3 sequence (DNA): TGTGCCAGCTCACAAACCGGGACAGAGAACTATGGCTACACCTTC. Its protein is CASSQTGTENYGYTF.

CDR3 bases: TGTGCCAGCAGCGGACGGACCTCTGGAAACACCATATATTTT. Translation gives CASSGRTSGNTIYF. V usage is TRBV7-9 and J usage is TRBJ1-3; D gene unclear. This CDR3 spans 14 amino acids. The V end lost 5 bases, the J end lost 0 bases, and 8 bases lay between the germline ends. Looked up from germline, CDR1 is SEHNR and CDR2 is FQNEAQ (reference sequence).

This sequence joins TRBV4-1 and TRBJ1-2; D is unresolved. The V and J ends lost 1 base and 2 bases respectively, with 20 bases between them. The CDR3 runs to 18 residues. The germline V gene has CDR1 MGHRA and CDR2 YSYEKL. CDR3 residues: CASSQGVVRALRNYGYTF. CDR3 bases: TGCGCCAGCAGCCAAGGGGTGGTCAGAGCCTTAAGGAACTATGGCTACACCTTC.

The chain links TRBV4-1 to TRBJ1-2; D gene ambiguous. Trimming shortened V by 4 bases and J by 8 bases, and 17 bases separated the two germline ends. The CDR3 is 14 residues long. Germline V gene sequence: CDR1 MGHRA, CDR2 YSYEKL. The CDR3 coding sequence is TGCGCCAGCAGCCCCCCCTCACAAAGCGGCGGCTACACCTTC. Its translation: CASSPPSQSGGYTF.